A single sample is the source of the 13 T cell receptor beta chains below, sequenced in a study of shared clonotypes between healthy human individuals. Data came from immunoSEQ multiplex PCR; TCRdb stores just in-frame clones and leaves some out. Found here are a few hundred thousand clones, roughly 70% of them singletons; the top ten hold over 9%. The specimen sequenced was memory CD4+ T cells sorted from blood. Noted subset: CD45RA-negative fraction. The receptors were gathered from a man aged 25-45 years in good health.

This clone was picked up a small number of times. This chain connects TRBV5-6 to TRBJ1-1; D is ambiguous. Germline V gene data show CDR1 as SGHDT and CDR2 as YYEEEE. The ends were cut back, 0 bases at V and 1 base at J, with 19 bases in the middle. The CDR3 loop spans 18 amino acids. CDR3 residues: CASSLVSGYRVSNTEAFF. CDR3 nucleotides: TGTGCCAGCAGCTTGGTCAGCGGGTACCGGGTGTCGAACACTGAAGCTTTCTTT.

This chain joins TRBV28 and TRBJ2-2; possible D gene TRBD2, 6 bases. There are 15 residues in the CDR3. Trimming pared 5 bases from V and 6 bases from J, leaving 16 bases between. Per germline, CDR1 MDHEN and CDR2 SYDVKM. The CDR3 here is CASSPGRGIAGELFF. The CDR3 DNA reads TGTGCCAGCAGTCCCGGGCGGGGTATTGCCGGGGAGCTGTTTTTT.

This chain uses TRBV5-1 with TRBJ2-7, with 9 bases that match TRBD2. Germline V gives CDR1 SGHRS, CDR2 YFSETQ. This CDR3 region has 15 residues. Trimming removed 5 bases from V and 1 base from J; junction bases left unmatched: 7. As DNA, the CDR3 is TGCGCCAGCAGTTTAGGACTAGCGCAGTCCTACGAGCAGTACTTC. It yields the protein CASSLGLAQSYEQYF. Full variable domain (rest looked up from reference TRBV5-1 and TRBJ2-7): KAGVTQTPRYLIKTRGQQVTLSCSPISGHRSVSWYQQTPGQGLQFLFEYFSETQRNKGNFPGRFSGRQFSNSRSEMNVSTLELGDSALYLCASSLGLAQSYEQYFGPGTRLTVT.

This chain joins TRBV29-1 and TRBJ2-1, with TRBD2 as a possible D gene (7 bases). CDR1 SQVTM and CDR2 ANQGSEA come from the germline V gene. This CDR3 is 16 amino acids long. V was pared by 5 bases and J by 9 bases, with 26 bases between. CDR3 nucleotides: TGCAGCGTTCATGGACTACCCAAATTTAGGGGGGGTGAGCAGTTCTTC. Encoded protein: CSVHGLPKFRGGEQFF.

V usage is TRBV2 and J usage is TRBJ2-7; 7 bases match TRBD1. Germline trimming cut 5 bases from V and 7 bases from J; bases unmatched to any gene: 5. The CDR3 contains 12 residues. Germline V CDR1 and CDR2: SNHLY, FYNNEI. The CDR3 nucleotides read TGTGCCAGCAGTACAGACAGGGCAGAGCAGTACTTC. Amino acid sequence: CASSTDRAEQYF.

The V and J genes are TRBV5-4 and TRBJ2-7; TRBD2 matches 11 bases. The CDR3 is 14 amino acids. Per the germline V gene, CDR1 is SGHNT and CDR2 is YYREEE (reference sequence). The ends lost 1 base at V and 6 bases at J; junction bases unmatched: 3. CDR3 nucleotide sequence: TGTGCCAGCAGCTTGCCACTAGCGGGAGCCGAGCAGTACTTC. Protein product: CASSLPLAGAEQYF.

The V call is TRBV2, the J call TRBJ2-6; maybe TRBD1 (5 bases). The CDR3 contains 15 residues. Germline V gene sequence: CDR1 SNHLY, CDR2 FYNNEI. Between the trimmed V and J ends, which lost 8 bases and 0 bases, there was a span of 11 bases. The CDR3 nucleotides read TGTGCCAGCGGCCGACAGTCCTCTGGGGCCAACGTCCTGACTTTC. Amino acid sequence: CASGRQSSGANVLTF.

The chain joins TRBV9 to TRBJ2-1; 10 bases are shared with TRBD2. J lost 6 bases, V lost 0 bases, and 3 bases had no gene match. Germline loops: CDR1 SGDLS, CDR2 YYNGEE. The CDR3 is 15 residues long. CDR3: CASSVVLAGSNEQFF. The CDR3 coding sequence is TGTGCCAGCAGCGTAGTACTAGCGGGGTCCAATGAGCAGTTCTTC.

The J gene is TRBJ1-5, the V gene TRBV4-3; D ambiguous. Germline V lookup: CDR1 LGHNA, CDR2 YSLEER. V lost 2 bases and J 5 bases, leaving 16 bases between the germline ends. The CDR3 length is 16 residues. In nucleotides, the CDR3 is TGCGCCAGCAGCCAAAACCTCCGGGTCAGAGATCAGCCCCAGCATTTT. Protein: CASSQNLRVRDQPQHF.

CDR3 bases: TGTGCCAGCTCACCCCTGATACCACAGGGGACAGGAAATCCCTACGAGCAGTACTTC. Translation gives CASSPLIPQGTGNPYEQYF. The V and J genes are TRBV18 and TRBJ2-7, with 8 bases that match TRBD1. This CDR3 is built from 19 residues. The J segment lost 2 bases and the V segment lost 3 bases, leaving 18 bases of the junction unmatched. Germline-derived CDR1 and CDR2 are KGHSH and LQKENI.

This clone was found a few times. The same CDR3 arises from other DNA sequences in this sample as well. The V and J genes are TRBV19 and TRBJ1-1; D remains ambiguous. Germline lookup yields CDR1 LNHDA and CDR2 SQIVND (reference sequence). V was clipped by 9 bases and J by 3 bases, with 14 bases between them. The CDR3 consists of 13 residues. The CDR3 sequence: CASSVKGDTEAFF. CDR3 in DNA: TGTGCCAGCTCGGTTAAGGGCGACACTGAAGCTTTCTTT.

This chain joins TRBV4-2 and TRBJ2-1; D unclear. Trimming pared 1 base from V and 3 bases from J, leaving 10 bases between. The CDR3 has 15 residues. Germline values: CDR1 LGHNA, CDR2 YNFKEQ. CDR3 sequence (DNA): TGTGCCAGCAGCCAAGGGACCCAGGTCTACAATGAGCAGTTCTTC. This gives the protein CASSQGTQVYNEQFF.

The chain recombines TRBV5-1 with TRBJ1-2; TRBD1 is a possible D gene (6 bases). Trimming stripped 0 bases from V and 4 bases from J, with 7 bases between. CDR1 SGHRS and CDR2 YFSETQ come from the germline V gene. The length of the CDR3 is 13 residues. DNA for the CDR3: TGCGCCAGCAGCTTGGAACAGGGCTATGGCTACACCTTC. This encodes CASSLEQGYGYTF.